This passage covers 17 T cell receptor beta chains from one sample sequenced in a study of T cells in Graves' hyperthyroidism and ophthalmopathy (dated by TCRdb to the late 2010s). Library preparation was by multiplex PCR. This sample was sequenced with an Illumina HiSeq 2000. Amplification of TCR beta CDR3 regions was carried out from RNA transcripts. A first-round RT-PCR of the TCR CDR3 used the HTBI primer set with the Qiagen OneStep RT-PCR kit. Using fastp at Q25 and MiXCR, TCRdb reprocessed the public reads and kept productive beta chains. Rows merge per CDR3 protein into single entries with the most common DNA and genes. This sample comprises 200,000 to 250,000 distinct CDR3 sequences, roughly a quarter of them detected only once. The top ten clonotypes cover about a third of the sample. Source material: blood. The source of these receptors is a woman between 35 and 50 years old with Graves' ophthalmopathy.

This clonotype was detected ten times or more. The J gene is TRBJ1-2, the V gene TRBV30; TRBD1 matches 7 bases. The CDR3 length is 13 residues. CDR1 is GTSNPN and CDR2 is SVGIG in the germline V gene (reference sequence). The junction had 6 bases not matched to a gene; V was cut back by 5 bases and J by 3 bases. CDR3 nucleotides: TGTGCCTGGCTCCAGGGGGGATACTATGGCTACACCTTC. Residues: CAWLQGGYYGYTF.

This clonotype was counted once. Because it lacks the conserved phenylalanine or tryptophan at the end, this CDR3 is likely a read error. It is unclear where the CDR3 begins or ends on the DNA, so no DNA is shown, and the CDR3 is as TCRdb lists it. This rearrangement joins TRBV6-2 or TRBV6-3 to TRBJ2-7; the table calls TRBD2, which could not be checked here. Per the germline V gene, CDR1 is MNHEY and CDR2 is SVGEGT. The length of the CDR3 is 16 amino acids, counting both ends. The CDR3 sequence: CASSWTSGRAQYEHHL.

The genes are TRBV27 and TRBJ1-1; TRBD1 is a possible D gene (5 bases). This CDR3 comprises 15 residues. Germline CDR1 reads MNHEY; CDR2 reads SMNVEV (reference sequence). V lost 5 bases to trimming and J lost 4 bases, with 17 bases between them. CDR3 protein: CASSARRSGATEAFF. CDR3 nucleotide sequence: TGTGCCAGCAGTGCGAGACGATCCGGGGCCACTGAAGCTTTCTTT.

Many counts were recorded for this clonotype. The chain recombines TRBV20-1 with TRBJ1-2, with 9 bases fitting TRBD1. The CDR3 consists of 12 residues. V gave up 3 bases and J gave up 6 bases; unmatched junction bases: 2. From germline, CDR1 is DFQATT and CDR2 SNEGSKA (reference sequence). The CDR3 reads CSARDRGHGYTF. The CDR3 DNA reads as TGCAGTGCTAGGGACAGGGGACATGGCTACACCTTC.

At least ten counts were recorded for this clonotype. The V gene is TRBV28, the J gene TRBJ2-7; 10 bases fit TRBD2. Germline V gene data show CDR1 as MDHEN and CDR2 as SYDVKM. The CDR3 runs 18 residues. V was clipped by 3 bases and J by 4 bases; unmatched bases: 15. This CDR3 is CASSFRDRAAGGWYEQYF. The CDR3 coding sequence is TGTGCCAGCAGTTTTCGAGACAGGGCAGCGGGAGGGTGGTACGAGCAGTACTTC. The full variable domain, in which reference TRBV28 and TRBJ2-7 provide the parts outside the CDR3, is DVKVTQSSRYLVKRTGEKVFLECVQDMDHENMFWYRQDPGLGLRLIYFSYDVKMKEKGDIPEGYSVSREKKERFSLILESASTNQTSMYLCASSFRDRAAGGWYEQYFGPGTRLTVT.

At least ten counts were recorded for this clonotype. V is TRBV6-2 or TRBV6-3 and J is TRBJ1-3; TRBD1 is a possible D gene (5 bases). Germline CDR1 and CDR2: MNHEY and SVGEGT. The CDR3 has 18 residues. V gave up 2 bases and J gave up 2 bases, with 19 bases separating them. DNA for the CDR3: TGTGCCAGCAGTTACCCACCGACGCCGGGGGTGACTGGAAACACCATATATTTT. Translation gives CASSYPPTPGVTGNTIYF.

This clonotype was seen many times. A much larger clonotype is one base distant, so this may be a read error. For the CDR3, the DNA is TGTGCCAGCAGTCCGCTGTTTGTGGGGGACAGCCTCTCCTACGAGCAGTACTTC. Encoded protein: CASSPLFVGDSLSYEQYF. The chain has TRBV28 and TRBJ2-7, with TRBD1 matching over 7 bases. The germline V gene encodes CDR1 MDHEN and CDR2 SYDVKM. The CDR3 consists of 18 residues. V trimming: 5 bases; J trimming: 0 bases; junction bases outside the gene matches: 16.

This clonotype was counted ten times or more. J is TRBJ2-4 and V is TRBV28; 7 positions match TRBD2. CDR3 length: 13 amino acids. The V and J ends lost 8 bases and 8 bases, in that order; junction bases with no gene match: 9. CDR1 and CDR2 from the germline V gene are MDHEN and SYDVKM. Here the CDR3 reads CASGGVRGDIQYF. The CDR3 region has the DNA TGTGCCAGCGGGGGGGTGAGGGGAGACATTCAGTACTTC.

In this sample, this clonotype turned up many times. The chain uses TRBV28 and TRBJ2-5; D perhaps matches TRBD2 (6 bases). The CDR3 covers 13 residues. V was trimmed by 11 bases and J by 3 bases, leaving 16 bases between them. Germline values: CDR1 MDHEN, CDR2 SYDVKM. This chain's CDR3 is CAVSRGGEETQYF. CDR3 nucleotide sequence: TGTGCCGTCTCTAGAGGAGGGGAAGAGACCCAGTACTTC.

This clonotype was picked up many times. CDR3 residues: CASSLDRVNGELFF. The CDR3 nucleotides read TGTGCCAGCAGCTTAGACAGGGTGAACGGGGAGCTGTTTTTT. The V and J genes are TRBV11-2 and TRBJ2-2; TRBD1 is a possible D gene (5 bases). The CDR3 extends over 14 amino acids. The ends were cut back, 0 bases at V and 7 bases at J, with 9 bases in the middle. Germline V gives CDR1 SGHAT, CDR2 FQNNGV.

This clonotype was seen repeatedly, ten times or more. The CDR3 reads CASRRTSGSEQYF. CDR3 nucleotide sequence: TGTGCCAGCAGGCGGACTAGCGGGAGCGAGCAGTACTTC. This chain joins TRBV7-2 and TRBJ2-7; 13 nucleotides agree with TRBD2. Germline V gene data show CDR1 as SGHTA and CDR2 as FQGNSA. The CDR3 sequence is 13 residues long. V shed 6 bases and J 6 bases; nucleotides not matched to a gene: 2.

In this sample, this clonotype turned up many times. V is TRBV3-1 and J is TRBJ2-7; TRBD1 aligns across 8 bases. Germline trimming cut 0 bases from V and 6 bases from J; bases unmatched to any gene: 10. This CDR3 comprises 16 residues. Germline CDR1 reads LGHDT; CDR2 reads YNNKEL (reference sequence). The CDR3 coding sequence is TGTGCCAGCAGCCAAGATACGACAGGGGAAATTGGCGAGCAGTACTTC. This codes for CASSQDTTGEIGEQYF.

This clonotype was observed many times. J is TRBJ2-2 and V is TRBV5-1; 10 bases fit TRBD2. The germline gives CDR1 SGHRS, CDR2 YFSETQ. With V trimmed by 4 bases and J by 1 base, 16 bases remained unmatched. This CDR3 has 20 amino acids. CDR3 coding DNA: TGCGCCAGCAGCGTTTCTAGCGGGAGAGTATACGGGCGGAACACCGGGGAGCTGTTTTTT. It translates to CASSVSSGRVYGRNTGELFF.

This clonotype occurred many times. This chain connects TRBV30 to TRBJ2-7, with TRBD2 identical over 15 bases. From germline, CDR1 is GTSNPN and CDR2 SVGIG (reference sequence). The CDR3 runs 14 residues. V gave up 5 bases and J gave up 3 bases; unmatched junction bases: 2. CDR3 sequence (DNA): TGTGCCTGGGGACTAGCGGGAGGGGGCTACGAGCAGTACTTC. Translating it yields CAWGLAGGGYEQYF.

This clonotype was detected ten times or more. The chain has TRBV28 and TRBJ1-5; 7 bases agree with TRBD1. Trimming removed 5 bases from V and 4 bases from J; junction bases left unmatched: 8. The length of the CDR3 is 15 residues. CDR1 and CDR2 from the germline V gene are MDHEN and SYDVKM. The CDR3 bases are TGTGCCAGCAGTCCGACAGGGTTAAGGAATCAGCCCCAGCATTTT. Its translation: CASSPTGLRNQPQHF. Full variable domain (outside the CDR3, taken from reference TRBV28 and TRBJ1-5): DVKVTQSSRYLVKRTGEKVFLECVQDMDHENMFWYRQDPGLGLRLIYFSYDVKMKEKGDIPEGYSVSREKKERFSLILESASTNQTSMYLCASSPTGLRNQPQHFGDGTRLSIL.

At least ten counts were recorded for this clonotype. The rearrangement links TRBV20-1 to TRBJ1-1, with D tentatively TRBD1 (5 bases). V dropped 6 bases and J dropped 0 bases, with 11 bases sitting between them. Germline CDR1 reads DFQATT; CDR2 reads SNEGSKA (reference sequence). The CDR3 spans 13 residues. In nucleotides, the CDR3 is TGCAGTGCCCGGGGCACTTTGAACACTGAAGCTTTCTTT. Amino acid sequence: CSARGTLNTEAFF.

This clonotype has at least ten counts. The chain is built from TRBV12-5 and TRBJ2-7, with D possibly matching TRBD2 (5 bases). Germline V gives CDR1 LGHNT, CDR2 FRNRAP. The CDR3 consists of 12 residues. V lost 5 bases, J lost 7 bases, and 12 bases lay in between. CDR3 loop: CASGPGLCEQYF. CDR3 nucleotides: TGTGCTAGTGGTCCGGGATTGTGTGAGCAGTACTTC.